This T cell receptor beta chain was captured in a study of blood T cells in healthy people across ages. Findings and limits, study-wide: Naive CD4+ cell counts and diversity both ran higher in long-lived than in aged donors. Per million T cells, the diversity of TCR beta decreased roughly linearly as age advanced.

Every sample yielded at least 6.5 million isolated PBMCs. In this sample, this clonotype turned up once. The antigen remains undetermined. Being one base from a much bigger clone, this may be a read error. The authors ran a second PCR of 7 to 11 cycles using a sample-barcoded 5' primer and a J-beta primer mix. TCRdb re-derived calls from the 5' RACE reads in MiXCR, one entry per CDR3 protein. The table shows 850,000 to 1,100,000 distinct CDR3 sequences, with roughly two fifths occurring only once. The specimen was blood. This clonotype originated in a man in his late teens or twenties in good health.

The DNA for the CDR3 is TGTGCCAGCAGTGGCAGGGGGCGGTTTAACAATGAGCAGTTCTTC. This gives the protein CASSGRGRFNNEQFF. This sequence joins TRBV25-1 and TRBJ2-1; 8 bases map to TRBD1. The germline V gene encodes CDR1 MGHDK and CDR2 SYGVNS. CDR3 length: 15 residues. J lost 5 bases, V lost 4 bases, and 7 bases had no gene match.